Sequencing of this T cell receptor (beta chain) was carried out in a study of T cells in women clearing cervical HPV infection. Whole-study context: No precancer developed; the control's incident HPV16 infection cleared within 12 months.

Sequencing was performed with immunoSEQ multiplex PCR; in TCRdb, only in-frame clones are kept and a portion is missing. The sample has approximately 34,000 clones. As regards this clone: The read ends 3 residues before the CDR3 terminus; that terminus is restored from the germline J gene.

CDR3 size: 15 residues. Germline V gene data show CDR1 as SGHTA and CDR2 as FQGTGA. The junction had 7 bases not matched to a gene; V was cut back by 5 bases and J by 2 bases. The clonotype originates from a woman between 18 and 69 years old with a cervical HPV16 infection that either progressed to CIN3+ or cleared (not recorded which). The sequenced sample was blood buffy coat. The chain employs TRBV7-3 and TRBJ2-5; 8 nucleotides agree with TRBD1. CDR3 bases read: TGTGCCAGCAGCCGAAACGGACAGGGACAAGAGACC. It codes for CASSRNGQGQET. The entire CDR3 sequence reads CASSRNGQGQETQYF. Supplemented by reference TRBV7-3 and TRBJ2-5, the full variable domain reads GAGVSQTPSNKVTEKGKYVELRCDPISGHTALYWYRQSLGQGPEFLIYFQGTGAADDSGLPNDRFFAVRPEGSVSTLKIQRTERGDSAVYLCASSRNGQGQETQYFGPGTRLLVL.